Each of the 16 T cell receptor beta chains below was sequenced from the same sample in a study of T cell repertoires in cytomegalovirus infection. TCRdb re-derived calls from the reads in MiXCR, one entry per CDR3 protein. There are hundreds of thousands of distinct CDR3 sequences in the sample; about 24% occur only once, and approximately 8% lies in the top ten. Sequencing was carried out using CD8+ T cells from PBMCs. The receptors shown here come from a human donor in good health (CMV status not recorded). Some clones in this sample may be carry-over from other donors' samples.

The table lists this clonotype with many counts. This chain uses TRBV28 with TRBJ1-1; D ambiguous. Germline V gene data show CDR1 as MDHEN and CDR2 as SYDVKM. Trimming shortened V by 1 base and J by 4 bases, and 10 bases separated the two germline ends. The CDR3 is 14 amino acids. The CDR3 sequence is CASSLFRVGTEAFF. For the CDR3, the DNA is TGTGCCAGCAGTTTATTCCGGGTGGGCACTGAAGCTTTCTTT.

This clonotype appeared many times. V is TRBV7-6 and J is TRBJ1-1; 9 bases match TRBD1. The CDR3 length is 15 residues. V dropped 2 bases and J dropped 3; count of bases not matched to a gene: 4. Germline CDR1 SGHVS, CDR2 FNYEAQ. The CDR3: CASSLHRGPDTEAFF. The CDR3 bases are TGTGCCAGCAGCTTACACAGGGGGCCGGACACTGAAGCTTTCTTT.

This clonotype showed up many times. The CDR3 DNA sequence: TGTGCCAGCAGCTTAGTGGTGGGGGGGTACACAGATACGCAGTATTTT. It yields the protein CASSLVVGGYTDTQYF. The chain carries TRBV7-2 and TRBJ2-3, with 7 nucleotides matching TRBD2. This CDR3 is built from 16 residues. Trimming at V came to 1 base and at J to 2 bases, leaving 6 bases not matched to a gene. The germline V gene has CDR1 SGHTA and CDR2 FQGNSA.

The chain employs TRBV12-3 or TRBV12-4 and TRBJ1-2; TRBD1 aligns across 7 bases. The CDR3 spans 17 residues. Trimming cost V 3 bases and J 6 bases; bases outside gene matches: 16. CDR3 residues: CASSFLPYQGEVDGYTF. The CDR3, as DNA: TGTGCCAGCAGTTTTCTCCCCTACCAGGGGGAAGTAGATGGCTACACCTTC.

The chain employs TRBV28 and TRBJ1-5, with D unresolved. The CDR3 spans 17 residues. Germline lookup yields CDR1 MDHEN and CDR2 SYDVKM. The V end lost 5 bases, the J end lost 0 bases, and 17 bases lay between the germline ends. CDR3 loop: CASSTAQVGYSNQPQHF. The CDR3 coding sequence is TGTGCCAGCAGTACTGCCCAGGTGGGCTATAGCAATCAGCCCCAGCATTTT.

This clonotype was seen a handful of times. This rearrangement joins TRBV11-1 to TRBJ2-3; TRBD2 might be the D (6 bases). The CDR3 consists of 13 residues. With 2 bases removed from V and 5 bases from J, the gap between germline ends came to 8 bases. Per germline, CDR1 SGHAT and CDR2 FQDESV (reference sequence). The CDR3 spells CASSLWEVDTQYF. In nucleotides, the CDR3 is TGTGCCAGCAGCTTATGGGAGGTAGATACGCAGTATTTT.

The chain recombines TRBV7-9 with TRBJ1-1; possibly TRBD1 for D (5 bases). The V end lost 2 bases, the J end lost 1 base, and 17 bases lay between the germline ends. This CDR3 region has 17 residues. Germline values: CDR1 SEHNR, CDR2 FQNEAQ (reference sequence). The CDR3 spells CASSLPPEGPWNTEAFF. The CDR3 nucleotides read TGTGCCAGCAGCTTACCACCCGAGGGACCCTGGAACACTGAAGCTTTCTTT. Full variable domain (remainder filled in from reference TRBV7-9 and TRBJ1-1): DTGVSQNPRHKITKRGQNVTFRCDPISEHNRLYWYRQTLGQGPEFLTYFQNEAQLEKSRLLSDRFSAERPKGSFSTLEIQRTEQGDSAMYLCASSLPPEGPWNTEAFFGQGTRLTVV.

This clonotype was seen only a few times. This sequence joins TRBV7-2 and TRBJ1-1, with 9 positions matching TRBD1. The CDR3 runs 14 residues. Germline loops: CDR1 SGHTA, CDR2 FQGNSA. Trimming cost V 5 bases and J 5 bases; bases outside gene matches: 6. The CDR3 here is CASSPQGARTEAFF. The CDR3 nucleotides read TGTGCCAGCAGCCCACAGGGGGCGAGGACTGAAGCTTTCTTT.

CDR3 nucleotides: TGCGCCAGCAGCCCAGGCGGGAGACATTCGAACACTGAAGCTTTCTTT. Amino acids: CASSPGGRHSNTEAFF. The V gene is TRBV4-1, the J gene TRBJ1-1; D gene ambiguous. CDR1 and CDR2 (germline): MGHRA, YSYEKL. V was cut by 4 bases and J by 1 base, with 16 bases left in between. CDR3 length equals 16 residues.

This clonotype has only a few counts. The V call is TRBV11-1, the J call TRBJ2-3; possibly TRBD2 for D (6 bases). From germline, CDR1 is SGHAT and CDR2 FQDESV (reference sequence). The CDR3 consists of 16 residues. The ends were cut back, 5 bases at V and 3 bases at J, with 18 bases in the middle. The CDR3 sequence: CASSEPRGMVTDTQYF. The DNA for the CDR3 is TGTGCCAGCAGCGAACCGCGGGGTATGGTTACAGATACGCAGTATTTT.

The chain combines TRBV29-1 with TRBJ2-2; possibly TRBD1 for D (6 bases). Trimming cost V 4 bases and J 0 bases, with 18 bases left between them. The germline CDR1 and CDR2 sequences are SQVTM and ANQGSEA. CDR3 length equals 17 residues. The CDR3 is CSVAIRDTTTNTGELFF. CDR3 DNA sequence: TGCAGCGTTGCAATTCGGGACACGACCACGAACACCGGGGAGCTGTTTTTT.

A few counts support this clonotype. The rearrangement joins TRBV19 to TRBJ1-1; no firm D call. Germline-derived CDR1 and CDR2 are LNHDA and SQIVND (reference sequence). This CDR3 region has 16 residues. The germline V and J ends were trimmed by 2 bases and 1 base, with 14 bases remaining between them. The CDR3 coding sequence is TGTGCCAGTAGTATAATAAATAGGGCAGAGAACACTGAAGCTTTCTTT. It is translated as CASSIINRAENTEAFF.

This clonotype was seen ten or more times. V is TRBV29-1 and J is TRBJ2-2; tentatively, D is TRBD1 or TRBD2 (5 bases each). Trimming took 7 bases from V and 0 from J, leaving 12 bases between them. Germline CDR1 reads SQVTM; CDR2 reads ANQGSEA. The CDR3 extends over 14 amino acids. CDR3 protein: CSAAGTSNTGELFF. The CDR3 DNA is TGCAGCGCCGCCGGGACCTCGAACACCGGGGAGCTGTTTTTT.

The genes are TRBV11-2 and TRBJ1-4; D is uncertain. Looked up from germline, CDR1 is SGHAT and CDR2 is FQNNGV. V lost 8 bases to trimming and J lost 2 bases, with 21 bases between them. The CDR3 length is 17 residues. DNA for the CDR3: TGTGCCAGCGCACGGAAGTCCCGGGGTGCGACTAATGAAAAACTGTTTTTT. Its protein is CASARKSRGATNEKLFF.

This chain links TRBV28 with TRBJ2-2, with 10 bases that match TRBD1. V lost 3 bases, J lost 5 bases, and 6 bases stayed unmatched. CDR1 and CDR2 (germline): MDHEN, SYDVKM. CDR3 length: 16 amino acids. CDR3 DNA: TGTGCCAGCAGTTTCCCCGGACAGGGGGTTACCGGGGAGCTGTTTTTT. Translating it yields CASSFPGQGVTGELFF.

This clonotype was counted a single time. This clone may be a read error of a much larger clone one base away. Since the CDR3 does not end with the conserved phenylalanine or tryptophan, this likely comes from a read error. This chain connects TRBV7-9 to TRBJ1-1; D may be TRBD1 (6 bases). CDR1 is SEHNR, CDR2 FQNEAQ, per germline (reference sequence). The V end lost 4 bases, the J end lost 0 bases, and 12 bases lay between the germline ends. CDR3 length equals 15 residues. CDR3 loop: CASSSPEGVNTEAFL. The CDR3 bases are TGTGCCAGCAGCTCACCCGAGGGGGTGAACACTGAAGCTTTCCTT.